Sequencing of this TCR beta chain was carried out in a study of blood T cell repertoires in COVID-19. Study in general: COVID-19 samples collected from the United States, Italy and Spain covered acute and convalescent phases.

In the original workflow: Reference gene primers were amplified, and this amplification served to estimate nucleated cell counts. TCRdb keeps only in-frame clones here, not all; method: immunoSEQ multiplex PCR. That table furnishes V, J and clone size, whereas the DNA furnished D and trimming. The data contain roughly 91,000 clones, roughly 84% of them singletons. Trimming shortened V by 1 base and J by 2 bases, and 6 bases separated the two germline ends. The CDR3 loop spans 14 amino acids. CDR1 and CDR2 from the germline V gene are LNHNV and YYDKDF (reference sequence). The clonotype was recovered from a man aged 65-85 years with active or convalescent COVID-19. Sequencing was done on a sample of peripheral blood. The chain couples TRBV15 to TRBJ1-5; D is unclear. The CDR3 protein is CATSRVIGNQPQHF. CDR3 nucleotide sequence: TGTGCCACCAGCAGAGTTATAGGCAATCAGCCCCAGCATTTT.